These 27 T cell receptor beta chains were all obtained from the same sample, sequenced in a study of cytomegalovirus exposure and HLA in healthy donors. PCR used 60 Vbeta primers and 13 Jbeta primers. Only in-frame clones appear in the TCRdb table, and some are missing; sequencing was by immunoSEQ multiplex PCR. The repertoire holds more than 110,000 clones, with 77% as singletons. The sequenced material came from PBMCs. These receptors were taken from a woman between 50 and 59 years old in good health and CMV-seronegative.

The chain links TRBV29-1 to TRBJ2-3; 10 positions agree with TRBD1. Looked up from germline, CDR1 is SQVTM and CDR2 is ANQGSEA. This CDR3 has 14 amino acids. V was pared by 7 bases and J by 4 bases, with 8 bases of the junction left unmatched. This CDR3 reads CSARQGAMADTQYF. The CDR3 region has the DNA TGCAGCGCCCGACAGGGGGCAATGGCAGATACGCAGTATTTT.

V usage is TRBV19 and J usage is TRBJ1-5, with TRBD1 identical over 12 bases. Germline V gene sequence: CDR1 LNHDA, CDR2 SQIVND (reference sequence). CDR3 size: 15 residues. The V and J ends lost 2 bases and 5 bases, in that order; junction bases with no gene match: 1. CDR3 DNA: TGTGCCAGTAGTATACGGGACAGGGGGCATCAGCCCCAGCATTTT. It codes for CASSIRDRGHQPQHF.

The J gene is TRBJ1-2, the V gene TRBV19; 8 positions match TRBD1. J was trimmed by 0 bases and V by 5 bases; bases with no gene match: 5. CDR3 length equals 15 residues. Per germline, CDR1 LNHDA and CDR2 SQIVND (reference sequence). Written as DNA, the CDR3 is TGTGCCAGTAGTGTACCGGACAGGGCTAACTATGGCTACACCTTC. Its translation: CASSVPDRANYGYTF.

The CDR3 sequence: CASSLRGKGDEKLFF. The CDR3 DNA sequence: TGTGCCAGCAGCTTAAGAGGGAAAGGAGATGAAAAACTGTTTTTT. The V gene is TRBV7-2, the J gene TRBJ1-4, with D unresolved. Germline lookup yields CDR1 SGHTA and CDR2 FQGNSA. V lost 2 bases, J lost 6 bases, and 13 bases lay in between. The CDR3 covers 15 residues. Supplemented by reference TRBV7-2 and TRBJ1-4, the full variable domain reads GAGVSQSPSNKVTEKGKDVELRCDPISGHTALYWYRQSLGQGLEFLIYFQGNSAPDKSGLPSDRFSAERTGGSVSTLTIQRTQQEDSAVYLCASSLRGKGDEKLFFGSGTQLSVL.

The chain employs TRBV19 and TRBJ2-3; 8 bases line up with TRBD2. The germline V gene has CDR1 LNHDA and CDR2 SQIVND (reference sequence). V lost 10 bases, J lost 0 bases, and 6 bases stayed unmatched. The CDR3 loop spans 14 amino acids. CDR3 amino acids: CATGRGASTDTQYF. The CDR3 nucleotides are TGTGCCACCGGGCGGGGGGCTAGCACAGATACGCAGTATTTT.

This clone turned up a few times. The V call is TRBV5-6, the J call TRBJ2-1, with 7 bases matching TRBD1. V lost 1 base, J lost 7 bases, and 8 bases stayed unmatched. This CDR3 is built from 15 residues. Germline V gene data show CDR1 as SGHDT and CDR2 as YYEEEE. The CDR3 is CASSLRGPGMNEQFF. The CDR3 bases are TGTGCCAGCAGCTTGAGGGGGCCGGGGATGAATGAGCAGTTCTTC.

The V call is TRBV15, the J call TRBJ2-6, with a possible D match to TRBD1 (5 bases). V was pared by 0 bases and J by 4 bases, with 13 bases between. The CDR3 contains 17 residues. Germline assignment: CDR1 LNHNV and CDR2 YYDKDF (reference sequence). CDR3 amino acids: CATSRDKAQAGANVLTF. Written as DNA, the CDR3 is TGTGCCACCAGCAGAGATAAGGCACAGGCCGGGGCCAACGTCCTGACTTTC.

This sequence joins TRBV18 and TRBJ2-2, with D unresolved. From germline, CDR1 is KGHSH and CDR2 LQKENI. The CDR3 covers 15 residues. Deletions cut 2 bases from V and 6 bases from J, with 13 bases between. CDR3 nucleotides: TGTGCCAGCTCACCAATGAGAGATCCATCCGGGGAGCTGTTTTTT. Its protein product is CASSPMRDPSGELFF. Complete variable domain (other parts from reference TRBV18 and TRBJ2-2): NAGVMQNPRHLVRRRGQEARLRCSPMKGHSHVYWYRQLPEEGLKFMVYLQKENIIDESGMPKERFSAEFPKEGPSILRIQQVVRGDSAAYFCASSPMRDPSGELFFGEGSRLTVL.

The V gene is TRBV28, the J gene TRBJ1-2; possibly TRBD1 for D (5 bases). Germline CDR1 is MDHEN and CDR2 is SYDVKM. V was trimmed by 6 bases and J by 1 base, leaving 12 bases between them. CDR3 length equals 14 residues. Here the CDR3 DNA reads TGTGCCAGCAGATCCCAGGGAAGTAACTATGGCTACACCTTC. As protein: CASRSQGSNYGYTF.

The chain couples TRBV29-1 to TRBJ2-3; possible D gene TRBD1, 6 bases. Looked up from germline, CDR1 is SQVTM and CDR2 is ANQGSEA. V dropped 3 bases and J dropped 4 bases, with 14 bases sitting between them. The CDR3 totals 14 residues. The CDR3 reads CSVELAGEPDTQYF. CDR3 coding DNA: TGCAGCGTTGAGTTAGCAGGGGAGCCAGATACGCAGTATTTT.

With regard to this clone: Relative to the germline gene, one junction end is altered; a read error may explain this. The chain has TRBV7-7 and TRBJ2-2, with TRBD2 identical over 7 bases. Germline lookup yields CDR1 SSHAT and CDR2 FNYEAQ (reference sequence). The CDR3 is made up of 12 amino acids. In nucleotides, the CDR3 is TGTGCTAGCAGTCTAGCGGTCGGGGAGCTGTTTTTT. This translates into CASSLAVGELFF.

For this clone: One junction end does not reproduce the germline sequence, and a read error may be involved. This rearrangement joins TRBV7-9 to TRBJ1-2; 9 nucleotides align to TRBD1. This CDR3 is built from 16 residues. From germline, CDR1 is SEHNR and CDR2 FQNEAQ (reference sequence). The CDR3 DNA reads TGTTCCAGCAGCTTATCAACGGGGACAGGGAACTATGGCTACACCTTC. Its translation is CSSSLSTGTGNYGYTF.

This clone was seen just once. The rearrangement links TRBV5-1 to TRBJ2-7, with a tentative D call TRBD1 (5 bases). The V end was cut by 0 bases, the J end by 4 bases, with 8 bases between. The CDR3 runs 13 residues. CDR1 and CDR2 (germline): SGHRS, YFSETQ. The CDR3 DNA sequence: TGCGCCAGCAGCTTGGGACAGTTGTACGAGCAGTACTTC. Translating it yields CASSLGQLYEQYF.

The V call is TRBV5-1, the J call TRBJ2-2; a weak D match, TRBD2 (6 bases). This CDR3 spans 13 amino acids. V lost 0 bases, J lost 9 bases, and 9 bases lay in between. Germline V gene lookup returns CDR1 SGHRS and CDR2 YFSETQ. CDR3 in DNA: TGCGCCAGCAGCTTGGAGCGGGCCCGGGAGCTGTTTTTT. Protein product: CASSLERARELFF.

The chain employs TRBV5-1 and TRBJ1-2, with D unclear. V was cut by 0 bases and J by 3 bases, with 6 bases left in between. The CDR3 consists of 13 residues. CDR1 and CDR2 from the germline V gene are SGHRS and YFSETQ. This CDR3 is CASSLGQDYGYTF. CDR3 DNA: TGCGCCAGCAGCTTGGGGCAGGACTATGGCTACACCTTC.

This chain uses TRBV7-2 with TRBJ1-1; weak D call: TRBD1 (6 bases). V lost 1 base and J lost 0, with 9 bases in between. Germline values: CDR1 SGHTA, CDR2 FQGNSA. This CDR3 comprises 15 residues. In DNA, the CDR3 is TGTGCCAGCAGCTTAGAACAGGGACTGAACACTGAAGCTTTCTTT. Its translation is CASSLEQGLNTEAFF. Full variable domain (missing parts from reference TRBV7-2 and TRBJ1-1): GAGVSQSPSNKVTEKGKDVELRCDPISGHTALYWYRQSLGQGLEFLIYFQGNSAPDKSGLPSDRFSAERTGGSVSTLTIQRTQQEDSAVYLCASSLEQGLNTEAFFGQGTRLTVV.

In this sample, this clone turned up once. This chain links TRBV30 with TRBJ1-2; tentative D call: TRBD1 (5 bases). V shed 8 bases and J shed 1 base, with 11 bases lying between them. This CDR3 is built from 12 residues. Germline CDR1 is GTSNPN and CDR2 is SVGIG (reference sequence). The CDR3: CARGGINYGYTF. The CDR3 bases are TGTGCCCGGGGGGGGATTAACTATGGCTACACCTTC.

V usage is TRBV13 and J usage is TRBJ1-4, with 7 bases that match TRBD1. CDR1 is PRHDT and CDR2 is FYEKMQ in the germline V gene (reference sequence). The J segment lost 8 bases and the V segment lost 2 bases, leaving 5 bases of the junction unmatched. The length of the CDR3 is 14 residues. CDR3 in amino acids: CASSLRTGQEKLFF. CDR3 bases: TGTGCCAGCAGCTTACGGACAGGCCAGGAAAAACTGTTTTTT.

V and J are TRBV23-1 and TRBJ1-6; possible D gene TRBD1, 5 bases. TRBV23-1 is identified as an open reading frame with a role that is uncertain. This CDR3 has 18 residues. V shed 0 bases and J shed 0 bases, with 12 bases lying between them. The CDR3 nucleotides are TGCGCCAGCAGTCAATCGGACACCATGAGCTCCTATAATTCACCCCTCCACTTT. Encoded protein: CASSQSDTMSSYNSPLHF.

The genes are TRBV6-5 and TRBJ1-5; D perhaps matches TRBD1 (5 bases). The CDR3 runs to 13 residues. Germline lookup yields CDR1 MNHEY and CDR2 SVGAGI. Deletions cut 5 bases from V and 4 bases from J, with 9 bases between. The CDR3 DNA sequence: TGTGCCAGCAGTGCGACAGAGAATCAGCCCCAGCATTTT. Protein product: CASSATENQPQHF.

The chain employs TRBV20-1 and TRBJ1-1, with TRBD1 matching over 7 bases. The germline CDR1 and CDR2 sequences are DFQATT and SNEGSKA (reference sequence). This CDR3 has 11 amino acids. Losses at the gene ends were 6 bases for V and 12 bases for J; bases not matched to a gene: 10. The CDR3 DNA sequence: TGCAGTGCGGGTCCGACAGGGAAACCTTTCTTT. Translating it yields CSAGPTGKPFF.

The rearrangement joins TRBV28 to TRBJ1-5; 11 positions match TRBD1. J was trimmed by 9 bases and V by 7 bases; bases with no gene match: 11. Germline V gene sequence: CDR1 MDHEN, CDR2 SYDVKM. The CDR3 runs to 15 residues. Written as DNA, the CDR3 is TGTGCCAGCACCTCGGGACAGGGGGGGAGAGGGCCCCAGCATTTT. Residues: CASTSGQGGRGPQHF.

The genes are TRBV18 and TRBJ2-2; 7 bases are a match to TRBD1. This CDR3 has 16 residues. Germline CDR1 reads KGHSH; CDR2 reads LQKENI. The J segment lost 1 base and the V segment lost 3 bases, leaving 5 bases of the junction unmatched. The CDR3 spells CASSPSPGGNTGELFF. DNA for the CDR3: TGTGCCAGCTCACCTTCACCAGGGGGGAACACCGGGGAGCTGTTTTTT. The full variable domain, its missing parts supplied by reference TRBV18 and TRBJ2-2, is NAGVMQNPRHLVRRRGQEARLRCSPMKGHSHVYWYRQLPEEGLKFMVYLQKENIIDESGMPKERFSAEFPKEGPSILRIQQVVRGDSAAYFCASSPSPGGNTGELFFGEGSRLTVL.

With regard to this clone: Other DNA sequences in the sample encode the same CDR3. The chain combines TRBV27 with TRBJ1-5; 12 bases agree with TRBD1. Germline CDR1 is MNHEY and CDR2 is SMNVEV (reference sequence). V lost 6 bases, J lost 5 bases, and 5 bases stayed unmatched. The length of the CDR3 is 15 residues. DNA of the CDR3: TGTGCCAGCAGCTCCGGGACAGGGGGCGATCAGCCCCAGCATTTT. This encodes CASSSGTGGDQPQHF.

The chain is built from TRBV5-1 and TRBJ2-5, with 10 bases that match TRBD1. Looked up from germline, CDR1 is SGHRS and CDR2 is YFSETQ. This CDR3 has 15 amino acids. Germline trimming cut 0 bases from V and 2 bases from J; bases unmatched to any gene: 1. The CDR3 sequence: CASSLADRGQETQYF. CDR3 coding DNA: TGCGCCAGCAGCTTGGCGGACAGGGGGCAAGAGACCCAGTACTTC.

The chain links TRBV19 to TRBJ1-5, with 9 bases lining up with TRBD1. Germline-derived CDR1 and CDR2 are LNHDA and SQIVND (reference sequence). The CDR3 has 14 residues. V dropped 3 bases and J dropped 6; count of bases not matched to a gene: 3. CDR3 coding DNA: TGTGCCAGTAGTATCGACAGGGGGTTTCAGCCCCAGCATTTT. It specifies CASSIDRGFQPQHF.

The chain combines TRBV5-1 with TRBJ2-1; the D is unclear. Trimming removed 0 bases at V and 6 bases at J, with 10 bases between. CDR1 and CDR2 (germline): SGHRS, YFSETQ. The CDR3 length is 14 residues. For the CDR3, the DNA is TGCGCCAGCAGCTTGGAACCAGGTTTCAATGAGCAGTTCTTC. Translated, it gives CASSLEPGFNEQFF. The variable domain in full, completed from reference TRBV5-1 and TRBJ2-1, reads KAGVTQTPRYLIKTRGQQVTLSCSPISGHRSVSWYQQTPGQGLQFLFEYFSETQRNKGNFPGRFSGRQFSNSRSEMNVSTLELGDSALYLCASSLEPGFNEQFFGPGTRLTVL.